This T cell receptor beta chain was sequenced during a study of early T cells in non-severe SARS-CoV-2 infection. Study summary: Investigators sequenced bulk RNA drawn from unsorted whole blood, and chains remained unpaired.

Germline CDR1 reads MDHEN; CDR2 reads SYDVKM. The CDR3 length is 16 residues. The V end lost 4 bases, the J end lost 0 bases, and 14 bases lay between the germline ends. TCRdb called the 5' RACE reads again in MiXCR, with one record for every CDR3 protein. The sample has more than 95,000 distinct CDR3 sequences, about 15% seen once. This clonotype was sampled from an adult who was a healthcare worker with PCR-confirmed SARS-CoV-2 infection or an uninfected control (not recorded which). The chain is built from TRBV28 and TRBJ2-3; weak D call: TRBD1 (6 bases). Sample: whole blood. CDR3 in amino acids: CASSSYRVVSTDTQYF. Written as DNA, the CDR3 is TGTGCCAGCAGTTCGTACAGGGTTGTAAGCACAGATACGCAGTATTTT.